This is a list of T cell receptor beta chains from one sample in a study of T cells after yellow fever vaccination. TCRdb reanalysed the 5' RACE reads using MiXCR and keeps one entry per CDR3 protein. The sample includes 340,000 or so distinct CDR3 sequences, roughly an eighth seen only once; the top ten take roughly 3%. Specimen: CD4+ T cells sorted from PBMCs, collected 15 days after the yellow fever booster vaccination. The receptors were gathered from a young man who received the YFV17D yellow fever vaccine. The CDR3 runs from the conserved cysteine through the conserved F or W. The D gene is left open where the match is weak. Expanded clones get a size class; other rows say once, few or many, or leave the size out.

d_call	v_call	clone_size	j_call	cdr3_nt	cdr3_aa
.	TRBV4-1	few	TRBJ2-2	TGCGCCAGCAGCCAAACAGCGGCAAACACCGGGGAGCTGTTTTTT	CASSQTAANTGELFF
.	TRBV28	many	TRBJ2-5	TGTGCCAGCAGTTTCTACCAAGAGACCCAGTACTTC	CASSFYQETQYF
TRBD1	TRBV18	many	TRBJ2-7	TGTGCCAGCTCACCCGGGACAGGGGGATCCTACGAGCAGTACTTC	CASSPGTGGSYEQYF
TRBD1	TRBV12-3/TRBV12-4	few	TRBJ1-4	TGTGCCAGCAGGACAGGGACGCAGGAAAAACTGTTTTTT	CASRTGTQEKLFF
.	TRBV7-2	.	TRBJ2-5	TGTGCCAGCACCCGGATGTACCAAGAGACCCAGTACTTC	CASTRMYQETQYF
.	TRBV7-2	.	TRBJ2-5	TGTGCCAGCAGCATACAGGGCCCCACCCGAGAGACCCAGTACTTC	CASSIQGPTRETQYF
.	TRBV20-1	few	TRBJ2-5	TGCAGTGCTCGTGCTGGGGCTGCTCAAGAGACCCAGTACTTC	CSARAGAAQETQYF
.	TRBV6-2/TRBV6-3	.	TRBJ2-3	TGTGCCAGCAAGGGACACACCACAGATACGCAGTATTTT	CASKGHTTDTQYF
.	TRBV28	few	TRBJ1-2	TGTGCCAGCAGCCCCCCCGCGGGGGAGGAGGGCTACACCTTC	CASSPPAGEEGYTF
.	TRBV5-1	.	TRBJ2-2	TGCGCCAGCAGCTTGGGGCTAGCGACTGACACCGGGGAGCTGTTTTTT	CASSLGLATDTGELFF
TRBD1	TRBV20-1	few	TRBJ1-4	TGCAGTGCTTCGGACAGGGTCGGAGTAGAAAAACTGTTTTTT	CSASDRVGVEKLFF
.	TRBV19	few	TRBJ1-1	TGTGCCAGTAATACTGGCTCTGCCACTGAAGCTTTCTTT	CASNTGSATEAFF
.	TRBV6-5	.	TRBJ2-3	TGTGCCAGCAGAGTGGGCGCAGATACGCAGTATTTT	CASRVGADTQYF
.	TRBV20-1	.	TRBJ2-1	TGCAGTGCTAGAGCAGACACGTACAATGAGCAGTTCTTC	CSARADTYNEQFF
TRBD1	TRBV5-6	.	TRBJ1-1	TGTGCCAGCAGCGGGGACAGGGGACGGACTGAAGCTTTCTTT	CASSGDRGRTEAFF
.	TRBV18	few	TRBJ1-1	TGTGCCAGCTCACCAATGGTGAACACTGAAGCTTTCTTT	CASSPMVNTEAFF
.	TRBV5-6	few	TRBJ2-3	TGTGCCAGCAGCTTGTATGGGCTTTTGACAGATACGCAGTATTTT	CASSLYGLLTDTQYF
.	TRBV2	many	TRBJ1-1	TGTGCCAGCAGTGTTGGGACTGAAGCTTTCTTT	CASSVGTEAFF